These 6 T cell receptor beta chains came from one sample sequenced in a study of shared clonotypes between healthy human individuals. CD45RO-negative CD8 cells positively selected for CCR7 made up the naive population, which excluded terminally differentiated effector memory CD45RA+ cells. Produced via immunoSEQ multiplex PCR; TCRdb's table is partial and in-frame only. The sample carries around 1.9 million clones, 93% recorded once. The sequenced material came from naive CD8+ T cells from PBMCs. These receptors originate from a man between 18 and 35 years old in good health. Some clones in this sample may be carry-over from other donors' samples.

The J gene is TRBJ2-7, the V gene TRBV11-2; D uncertain. The CDR3 runs to 13 residues. V dropped 3 bases and J dropped 4 bases, with 10 bases sitting between them. In germline, CDR1 is SGHAT, CDR2 FQNNGV. CDR3 protein: CASSFGIKYEQYF. The CDR3, as DNA: TGTGCCAGCAGCTTTGGCATAAAATACGAGCAGTACTTC.

This clone was seen only once. V and J are TRBV4-1 and TRBJ2-1; 15 bases match TRBD2. The CDR3 length is 16 residues. V lost 4 bases, J lost 8 bases, and 6 bases stayed unmatched. Germline CDR1 MGHRA, CDR2 YSYEKL. CDR3 sequence reads: CASSRTSGREWDEQFF. The CDR3 DNA reads TGCGCCAGCAGCCGGACTAGCGGGAGGGAGTGGGATGAGCAGTTCTTC.

The V and J genes are TRBV4-1 and TRBJ2-5; D perhaps matches TRBD2 (5 bases). There are 13 residues in the CDR3. CDR1 MGHRA and CDR2 YSYEKL come from the germline V gene. Trimming cost V 0 bases and J 5 bases, with 7 bases left between them. The CDR3 region is CASSQDTRETQYF. The DNA of the CDR3 is TGCGCCAGCAGCCAAGATACTAGGGAGACCCAGTACTTC.

The J gene is TRBJ2-7, the V gene TRBV7-8; TRBD2 might be the D (6 bases). CDR1 and CDR2 from the germline V gene are SGHVS and FQNEAQ. Trimming took off 1 base at V and 1 base at J, with 8 bases between the two ends. CDR3 length: 14 residues. For the CDR3, the DNA is TGTGCCAGCAGCTTAGGCGGGGAATCCTACGAGCAGTACTTC. Amino acids: CASSLGGESYEQYF.

This chain joins TRBV29-1 and TRBJ2-7; TRBD1 agrees at 7 bases. V lost 5 bases, J lost 2 bases, and 3 bases stayed unmatched. Germline V gene lookup returns CDR1 SQVTM and CDR2 ANQGSEA. This CDR3 is 12 amino acids long. CDR3 sequence: CSVQQGPYEQYF. CDR3 DNA sequence: TGCAGCGTTCAACAGGGGCCCTACGAGCAGTACTTC.

In its sample, this clone was seen once. The chain links TRBV25-1 to TRBJ2-1; TRBD2 matches 12 bases. Germline CDR1 MGHDK, CDR2 SYGVNS. CDR3 length equals 15 residues. Germline trimming cut 6 bases from V and 10 bases from J; bases unmatched to any gene: 10. CDR3 nucleotides: TGTGCCAGCAGACAACTAGCGGGAGGTTTCCACGAGCAGTTCTTC. Residues: CASRQLAGGFHEQFF.